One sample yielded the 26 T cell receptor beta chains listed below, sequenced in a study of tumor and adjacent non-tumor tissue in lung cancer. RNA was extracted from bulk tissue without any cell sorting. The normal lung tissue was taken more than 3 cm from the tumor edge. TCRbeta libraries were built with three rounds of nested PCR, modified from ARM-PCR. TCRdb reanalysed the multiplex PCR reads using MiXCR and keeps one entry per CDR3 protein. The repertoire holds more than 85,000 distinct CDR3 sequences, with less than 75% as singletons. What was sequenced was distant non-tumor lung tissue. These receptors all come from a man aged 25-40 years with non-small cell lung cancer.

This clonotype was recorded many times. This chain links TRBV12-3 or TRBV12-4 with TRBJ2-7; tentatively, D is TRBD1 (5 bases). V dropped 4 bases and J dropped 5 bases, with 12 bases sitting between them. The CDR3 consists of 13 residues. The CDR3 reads CASSSHTGNEQYF. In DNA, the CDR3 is TGTGCCAGCAGTTCTCACACAGGAAACGAGCAGTACTTC.

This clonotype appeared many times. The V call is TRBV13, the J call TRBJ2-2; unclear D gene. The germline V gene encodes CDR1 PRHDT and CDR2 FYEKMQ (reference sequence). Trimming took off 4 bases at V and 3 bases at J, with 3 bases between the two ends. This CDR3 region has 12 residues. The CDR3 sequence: CASSYHTGELFF. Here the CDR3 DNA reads TGTGCCAGCAGCTATCACACCGGGGAGCTGTTTTTT.

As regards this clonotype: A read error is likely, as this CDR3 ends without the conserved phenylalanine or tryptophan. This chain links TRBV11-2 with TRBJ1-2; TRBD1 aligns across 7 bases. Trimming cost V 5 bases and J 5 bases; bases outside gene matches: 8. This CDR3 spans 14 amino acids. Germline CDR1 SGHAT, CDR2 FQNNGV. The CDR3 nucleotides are TGTGCCAGCAGCGCGACAGGGATACTTTATGGCTACACCATC. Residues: CASSATGILYGYTI.

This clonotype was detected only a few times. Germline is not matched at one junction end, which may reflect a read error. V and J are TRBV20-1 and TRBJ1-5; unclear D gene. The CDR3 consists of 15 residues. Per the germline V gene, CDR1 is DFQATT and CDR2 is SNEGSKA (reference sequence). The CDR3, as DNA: TGTAGTTCTAGTCCGGCACACGGAAGGAATCAGCCCCAGCATTTT. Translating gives CSSSPAHGRNQPQHF.

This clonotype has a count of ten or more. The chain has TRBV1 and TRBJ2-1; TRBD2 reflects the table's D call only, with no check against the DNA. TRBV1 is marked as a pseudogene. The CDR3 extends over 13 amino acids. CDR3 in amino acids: CSRRGRVYNEQFF. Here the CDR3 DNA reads TGCTCCCGCCGCGGGAGGGTCTACAATGAGCAGTTCTTC.

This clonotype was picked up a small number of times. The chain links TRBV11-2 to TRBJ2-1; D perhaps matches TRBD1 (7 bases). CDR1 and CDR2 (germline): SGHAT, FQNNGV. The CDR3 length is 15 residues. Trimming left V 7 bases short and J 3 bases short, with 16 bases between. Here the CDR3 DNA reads TGTGCCAGCACAGGGGGGCTAGGGGGCTACAATGAGCAGTTCTTC. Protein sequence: CASTGGLGGYNEQFF.

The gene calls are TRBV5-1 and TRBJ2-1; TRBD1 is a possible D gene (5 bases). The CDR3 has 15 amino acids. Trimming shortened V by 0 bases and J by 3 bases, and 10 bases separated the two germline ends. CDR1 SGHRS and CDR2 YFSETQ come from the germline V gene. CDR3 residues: CASSLGQTYYNEQFF. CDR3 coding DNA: TGCGCCAGCAGCTTGGGACAGACCTACTACAATGAGCAGTTCTTC.

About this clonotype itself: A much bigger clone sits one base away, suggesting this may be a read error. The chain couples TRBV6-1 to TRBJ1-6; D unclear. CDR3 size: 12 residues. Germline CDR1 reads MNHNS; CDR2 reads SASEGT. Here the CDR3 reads CTSSEASPRLHF. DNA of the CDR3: TGTACCAGCAGTGAAGCTAGTCCCCGGCTCCACTTT.

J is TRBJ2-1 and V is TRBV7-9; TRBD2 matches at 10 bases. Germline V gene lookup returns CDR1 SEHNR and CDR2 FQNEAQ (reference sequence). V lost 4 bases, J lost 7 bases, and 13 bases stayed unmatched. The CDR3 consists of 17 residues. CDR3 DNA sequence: TGTGCCAGCAGCTCCTATAGAAGCGGGAGGGCCAGAAATGAGCAGTTCTTC. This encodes CASSSYRSGRARNEQFF.

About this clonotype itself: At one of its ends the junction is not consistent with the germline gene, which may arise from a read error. This chain's CDR3 is CVSSPRRGANLVKNIQYF. In DNA, the CDR3 is TGTGTCAGCAGCCCCCGACGGGGCGCCAATCTAGTCAAAAACATTCAGTACTTC. The chain employs TRBV11-2 and TRBJ2-4; D tentatively fits TRBD1 or TRBD2 (5 bases each). The CDR3 runs 18 residues. Looked up from germline, CDR1 is SGHAT and CDR2 is FQNNGV.

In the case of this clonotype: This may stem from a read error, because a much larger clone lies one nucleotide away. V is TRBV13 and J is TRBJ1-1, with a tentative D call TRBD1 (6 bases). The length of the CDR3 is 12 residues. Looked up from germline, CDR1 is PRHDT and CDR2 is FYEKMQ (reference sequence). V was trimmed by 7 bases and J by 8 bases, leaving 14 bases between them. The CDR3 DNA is TGTGCCAGCAACCAGGGGCCGCGGGAAGCTTTCTTT. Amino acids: CASNQGPREAFF.

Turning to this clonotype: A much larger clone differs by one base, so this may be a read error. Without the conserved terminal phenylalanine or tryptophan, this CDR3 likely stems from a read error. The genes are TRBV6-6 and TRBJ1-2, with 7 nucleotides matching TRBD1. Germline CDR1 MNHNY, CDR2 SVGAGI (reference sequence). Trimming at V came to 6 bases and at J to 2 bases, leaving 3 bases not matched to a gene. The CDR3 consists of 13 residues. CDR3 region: CASRRDRNYGYTL. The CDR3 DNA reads TGTGCCAGCAGGCGGGACAGAAACTATGGCTACACCTTA.

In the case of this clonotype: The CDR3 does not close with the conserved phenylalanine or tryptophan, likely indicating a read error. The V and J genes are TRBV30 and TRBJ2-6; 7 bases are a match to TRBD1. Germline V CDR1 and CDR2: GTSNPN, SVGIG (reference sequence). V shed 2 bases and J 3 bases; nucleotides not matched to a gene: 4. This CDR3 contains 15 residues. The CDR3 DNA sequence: TGTGCCTGGAGTCGACAGGGCGATGGGGCCAACGTCCTGACTCTC. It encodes CAWSRQGDGANVLTL.

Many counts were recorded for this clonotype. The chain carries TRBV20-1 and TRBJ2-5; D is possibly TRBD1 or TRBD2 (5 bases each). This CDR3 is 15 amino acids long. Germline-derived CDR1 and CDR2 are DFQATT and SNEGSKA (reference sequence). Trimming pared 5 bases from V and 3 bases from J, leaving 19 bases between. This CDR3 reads CSARTGTDGKETQYF. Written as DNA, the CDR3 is TGCAGTGCTCGGACCGGGACGGACGGAAAAGAGACCCAGTACTTC.

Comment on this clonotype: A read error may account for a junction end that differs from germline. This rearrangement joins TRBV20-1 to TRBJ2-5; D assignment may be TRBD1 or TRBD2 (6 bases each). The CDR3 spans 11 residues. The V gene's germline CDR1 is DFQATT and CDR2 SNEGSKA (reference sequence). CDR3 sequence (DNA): TGCAGCTTCAAGGAGGGGGAGACCCAATACTTC. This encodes CSFKEGETQYF.

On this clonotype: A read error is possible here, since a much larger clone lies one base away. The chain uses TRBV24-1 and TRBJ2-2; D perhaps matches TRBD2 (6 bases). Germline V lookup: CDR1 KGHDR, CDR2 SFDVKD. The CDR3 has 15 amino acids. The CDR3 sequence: CATGDPTGRSGELFF. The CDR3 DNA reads TGTGCCACCGGTGACCCTACCGGGAGATCCGGGGAGCTGTTTTTT.

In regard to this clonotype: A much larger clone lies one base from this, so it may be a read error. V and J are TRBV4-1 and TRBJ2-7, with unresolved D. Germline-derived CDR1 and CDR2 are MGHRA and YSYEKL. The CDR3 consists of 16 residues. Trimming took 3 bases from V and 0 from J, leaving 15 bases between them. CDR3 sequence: CASSQVPELISYEQYF. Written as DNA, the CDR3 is TGCGCCAGCAGCCAGGTCCCCGAACTGATCTCCTACGAGCAGTACTTC.

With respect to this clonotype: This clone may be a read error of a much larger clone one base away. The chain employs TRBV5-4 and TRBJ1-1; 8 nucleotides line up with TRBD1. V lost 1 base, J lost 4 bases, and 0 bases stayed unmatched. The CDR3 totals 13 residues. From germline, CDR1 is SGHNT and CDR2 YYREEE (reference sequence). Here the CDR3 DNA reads TGTGCCAGCAGCTTGACAGGGGGCACTGAAGCTTTCTTT. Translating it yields CASSLTGGTEAFF.

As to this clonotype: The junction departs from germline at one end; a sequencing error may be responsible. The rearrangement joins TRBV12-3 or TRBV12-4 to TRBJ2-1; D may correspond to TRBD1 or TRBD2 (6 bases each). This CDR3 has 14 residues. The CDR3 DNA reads TGTGCCAGCATGAGGAGGGGACAATACAATGAGCAGTCCTTC. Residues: CASMRRGQYNEQSF.

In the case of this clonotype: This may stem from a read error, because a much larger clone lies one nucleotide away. The DNA for the CDR3 is TGCGCCAACAGCCAGTCAGACAACACTGAAGCTTTCTTT. It yields the protein CANSQSDNTEAFF. The chain carries TRBV4-1 and TRBJ1-1; D remains ambiguous. CDR1 is MGHRA and CDR2 is YSYEKL in the germline V gene. There are 13 residues in the CDR3.

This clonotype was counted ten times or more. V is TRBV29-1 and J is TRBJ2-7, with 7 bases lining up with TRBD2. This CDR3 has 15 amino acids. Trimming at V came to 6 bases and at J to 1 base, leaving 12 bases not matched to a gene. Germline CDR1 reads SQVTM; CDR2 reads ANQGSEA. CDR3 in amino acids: CSVPGGDGSSYEQYF. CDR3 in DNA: TGCAGCGTCCCGGGAGGCGACGGGAGTTCCTACGAGCAGTACTTC.

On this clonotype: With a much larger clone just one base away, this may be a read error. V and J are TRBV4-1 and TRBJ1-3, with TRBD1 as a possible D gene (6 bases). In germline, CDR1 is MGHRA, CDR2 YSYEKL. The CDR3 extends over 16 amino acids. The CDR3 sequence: CASSQGRGDSGNTTYF. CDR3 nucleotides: TGCGCCAGCAGCCAGGGCAGGGGCGACTCTGGAAACACCACATATTTT.

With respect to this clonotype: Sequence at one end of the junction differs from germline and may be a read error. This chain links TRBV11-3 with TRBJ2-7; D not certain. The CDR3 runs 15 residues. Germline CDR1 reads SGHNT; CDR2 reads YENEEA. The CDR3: CASNLGHGKLDEQYF. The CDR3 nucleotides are TGTGCCAGCAACTTAGGCCACGGAAAACTCGACGAGCAGTACTTC.

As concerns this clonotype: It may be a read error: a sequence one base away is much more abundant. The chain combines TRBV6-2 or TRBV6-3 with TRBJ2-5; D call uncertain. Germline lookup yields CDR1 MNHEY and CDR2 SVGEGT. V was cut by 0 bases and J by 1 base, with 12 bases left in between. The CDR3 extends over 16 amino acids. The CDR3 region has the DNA TGTGCCAGCAGTTACTCTCCGCCAGCGCTCCAAGAGACCCAGTACTTC. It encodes CASSYSPPALQETQYF.

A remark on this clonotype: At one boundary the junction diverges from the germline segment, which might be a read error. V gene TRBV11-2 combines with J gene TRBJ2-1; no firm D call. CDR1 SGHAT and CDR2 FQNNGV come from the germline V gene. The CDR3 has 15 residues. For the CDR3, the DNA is TGTGCCAACGGCTTACAAAGAGAGTCCTTCAATGAGCAGTCCTTC. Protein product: CANGLQRESFNEQSF.

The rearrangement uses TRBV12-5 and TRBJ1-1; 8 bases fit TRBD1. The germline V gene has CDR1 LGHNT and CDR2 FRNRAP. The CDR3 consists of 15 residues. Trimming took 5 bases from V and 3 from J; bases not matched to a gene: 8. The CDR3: CASGRDRLVDTEAFF. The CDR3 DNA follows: TGTGCTAGTGGTCGGGACAGGCTCGTGGACACTGAAGCTTTCTTT.